These 32 T cell receptor beta chains share one sample of origin, sequenced in a study of blood T cells in healthy people across ages. Primed by a sample-barcoded 5' primer and a J-beta primer mix, a second PCR proceeded for roughly 6 to 12 cycles. One entry per CDR3 protein results from TCRdb running MiXCR on the 5' RACE reads. Altogether some 1.5 million distinct CDR3 sequences are present, 28% being singletons, with the ten largest covering around 7.7%. Sequenced sample: blood. The receptors come from a young woman in good health.

This clonotype was seen a handful of times. The rearrangement joins TRBV20-1 to TRBJ1-5; tentatively, D is TRBD1 (5 bases). This CDR3 is 16 amino acids long. The V and J ends lost 1 base and 3 bases respectively, with 16 bases between them. Germline CDR1 is DFQATT and CDR2 is SNEGSKA (reference sequence). CDR3 sequence reads: CSARGSVGANNQPQHF. CDR3 DNA: TGCAGTGCTAGAGGTTCCGTCGGGGCGAACAATCAGCCCCAGCATTTT.

DNA for the CDR3: TGTGCCAGCAGTCGCGGAGGGACCGCCAATGAAAAACTGTTTTTT. It yields the protein CASSRGGTANEKLFF. The chain employs TRBV5-5 and TRBJ1-4, with a weak D call TRBD1 (5 bases). There are 15 residues in the CDR3. V was shortened by 5 bases and J by 5 bases, with 16 bases between the two germline ends. The germline V gene has CDR1 SGHKS and CDR2 YYEKEE (reference sequence).

The chain recombines TRBV5-1 with TRBJ1-1; D gene uncertain. Trimming shortened V by 5 bases and J by 1 base, and 9 bases separated the two germline ends. The germline V gene encodes CDR1 SGHRS and CDR2 YFSETQ. The CDR3 totals 13 residues. CDR3 sequence: CASSHTGNTEAFF. The DNA for the CDR3 is TGCGCCAGCAGTCATACGGGGAACACTGAAGCTTTCTTT.

This clonotype was detected only a few times. The V call is TRBV5-1, the J call TRBJ2-3; D ambiguous. Germline lookup yields CDR1 SGHRS and CDR2 YFSETQ. The V end was cut by 4 bases, the J end by 4 bases, with 4 bases between. This CDR3 is 11 amino acids long. CDR3 protein: CASSNADTQYF. CDR3 nucleotide sequence: TGCGCCAGCAGCAACGCAGATACGCAGTATTTT.

This chain joins TRBV24-1 and TRBJ2-4; 7 bases agree with TRBD1. With V trimmed by 7 bases and J by 11 bases, 7 bases remained unmatched. CDR3 length: 12 amino acids. Germline values: CDR1 KGHDR, CDR2 SFDVKD. DNA for the CDR3: TGTGCCACCAGGGGGACAGAAGACGTTCAGTACTTC. This sequence encodes CATRGTEDVQYF.

This clonotype was seen a few times. The rearrangement links TRBV29-1 to TRBJ1-2; 9 bases are a match to TRBD1. The trim removed 7 bases at V and 6 bases at J, leaving 6 bases unmatched. In germline, CDR1 is SQVTM, CDR2 ANQGSEA. The CDR3 totals 12 residues. Here the CDR3 reads CSASGTGNGYTF. The CDR3 DNA is TGCAGCGCCTCCGGGACAGGGAATGGCTACACCTTC.

About this clonotype: At one end the junction does not follow the germline gene, possibly because of a read error. The chain links TRBV14 to TRBJ1-2; TRBD1 is a possible D gene (5 bases). CDR1 and CDR2 (germline): SGHDN, FVKESK. CDR3 length: 11 amino acids. This CDR3 is CSSSPPRGYTF. In DNA form, the CDR3 reads TGTTCCAGCAGCCCCCCGCGGGGCTATACTTTC. The full variable domain, rest sourced from reference TRBV14 and TRBJ1-2, is EAGVTQFPSHSVIEKGQTVTLRCDPISGHDNLYWYRRVMGKEIKFLLHFVKESKQDESGMPNNRFLAERTGGTYSTLKVQPAELEDSGVYFCSSSPPRGYTFGSGTRLTVV.

The chain couples TRBV29-1 to TRBJ1-2; D is uncertain. V lost 7 bases and J lost 6, with 15 bases in between. CDR1 is SQVTM, CDR2 ANQGSEA, per germline. The CDR3 sequence is 12 residues long. The CDR3 spells CSDGGQVDGYTF. CDR3 DNA: TGCAGCGACGGAGGGCAGGTGGATGGCTACACCTTC.

The CDR3 DNA reads TGCAGTGCTGGACCAGCGGGAGGTGCCAGAGATACGCAGTATTTT. This translates into CSAGPAGGARDTQYF. The chain has TRBV20-1 and TRBJ2-3; 9 bases map to TRBD2. Trimming took 5 bases from V and 5 from J; bases not matched to a gene: 11. CDR1 and CDR2 from the germline V gene are DFQATT and SNEGSKA (reference sequence). The CDR3 is made up of 15 amino acids.

The chain employs TRBV20-1 and TRBJ2-3; D could derive from TRBD1 or TRBD2 (6 bases each). The germline gives CDR1 DFQATT, CDR2 SNEGSKA (reference sequence). With 0 bases removed from V and 4 bases from J, the gap between germline ends came to 14 bases. The CDR3 consists of 15 residues. CDR3 DNA sequence: TGCAGTGCTAGAGATCAGGGGAGGCCGGCAGATACGCAGTATTTT. Translated: CSARDQGRPADTQYF.

The chain carries TRBV12-3 or TRBV12-4 and TRBJ1-4; no definite D call. The CDR3 has 15 amino acids. The V gene lost 4 bases and the J gene lost 5 bases, with 14 bases spanning the gap. The chain's CDR3 is CASSSQSLTNEKLFF. DNA of the CDR3: TGTGCCAGCAGTTCCCAGAGCCTTACGAATGAAAAACTGTTTTTT.

The V gene is TRBV4-1, the J gene TRBJ1-1, with 7 positions matching TRBD1. With 1 base clipped from V and 11 bases from J, the junction kept 7 bases outside the gene matches. This CDR3 spans 13 amino acids. CDR1 MGHRA and CDR2 YSYEKL come from the germline V gene. The CDR3 bases are TGCGCCAGCAGCCAAGTTCAACAGGGGTGGGCTTTCTTT. Translation gives CASSQVQQGWAFF.

In its sample, this clonotype was seen once. The junction shows a germline mismatch at one end, possibly a read error. This chain connects TRBV5-1 to TRBJ1-1; possibly TRBD1 for D (5 bases). The CDR3 is 17 amino acids. Looked up from germline, CDR1 is SGHRS and CDR2 is YFSETQ. CDR3 amino acids: CASNLPRVGGMNTEAFF. The DNA for the CDR3 is TGCGCCAGCAACTTGCCCAGAGTTGGGGGGATGAACACTGAAGCTTTCTTT. The full variable domain, in which reference TRBV5-1 and TRBJ1-1 provide the parts outside the CDR3, is KAGVTQTPRYLIKTRGQQVTLSCSPISGHRSVSWYQQTPGQGLQFLFEYFSETQRNKGNFPGRFSGRQFSNSRSEMNVSTLELGDSALYLCASNLPRVGGMNTEAFFGQGTRLTVV.

This chain links TRBV20-1 with TRBJ2-5; 8 bases agree with TRBD2. This CDR3 has 12 amino acids. The junction had 3 bases not matched to a gene; V was cut back by 6 bases and J by 3 bases. Looked up from germline, CDR1 is DFQATT and CDR2 is SNEGSKA (reference sequence). The CDR3 loop is CSAAGDEETQYF. In DNA form, the CDR3 reads TGCAGTGCAGCGGGGGACGAAGAGACCCAGTACTTC.

This clonotype has a count of ten or more. This chain joins TRBV27 and TRBJ2-6; TRBD1 is a possible D gene (5 bases). V shed 8 bases and J shed 1 base, with 9 bases lying between them. The CDR3 covers 14 residues. Germline CDR1 is MNHEY and CDR2 is SMNVEV (reference sequence). The chain's CDR3 is CASRRASGANVLTF. Here the CDR3 DNA reads TGTGCCAGCCGCAGGGCATCTGGGGCCAACGTCCTGACTTTC.

This clonotype was detected a few times. The genes are TRBV20-1 and TRBJ1-1; D gene ambiguous. The germline gives CDR1 DFQATT, CDR2 SNEGSKA (reference sequence). This CDR3 contains 15 residues. Trimming took 1 base from V and 1 from J, leaving 13 bases between them. CDR3 in amino acids: CSARGFRRGNTEAFF. CDR3 coding DNA: TGCAGTGCTAGAGGGTTCCGCCGGGGGAACACTGAAGCTTTCTTT.

In the case of this clonotype: Given a much more abundant clone one base away, this may be a read error. This rearrangement joins TRBV5-5 to TRBJ2-5; tentatively, D is TRBD1 or TRBD2 (7 bases each). The DNA end lines up better with TRBJ2-7; the J call may be wrong. Germline V gives CDR1 SGHKS, CDR2 YYEKEE (reference sequence). CDR3 length: 14 residues. The CDR3 loop reads CAGSLGQGGNEQYF. The CDR3 coding sequence is TGTGCCGGCAGCTTGGGTCAGGGGGGGAACGAGCAGTACTTC.

This clonotype was seen a handful of times. Here the CDR3 DNA reads TGTGCCAGCAGCCCGACGGACAGGAACACTGAAGCTTTCTTT. Translation: CASSPTDRNTEAFF. The chain uses TRBV7-6 and TRBJ1-1, with a tentative D call TRBD1 (6 bases). CDR3 length equals 14 residues. From germline, CDR1 is SGHVS and CDR2 FNYEAQ. The V gene lost 5 bases and the J gene lost 1 base, with 11 bases spanning the gap.

This clonotype turned up a few times. V is TRBV5-1 and J is TRBJ2-5, with D hard to call. Trimming removed 0 bases at V and 2 bases at J, with 8 bases between. The germline V gene has CDR1 SGHRS and CDR2 YFSETQ. This CDR3 contains 14 residues. CDR3: CASSLVVNQETQYF. In DNA form, the CDR3 reads TGCGCCAGCAGCTTGGTAGTGAATCAAGAGACCCAGTACTTC.

Many counts were recorded for this clonotype. V is TRBV29-1 and J is TRBJ1-4; D is perhaps TRBD1 (5 bases). The ends were cut back, 7 bases at V and 4 bases at J, with 13 bases in the middle. This CDR3 has 13 residues. From germline, CDR1 is SQVTM and CDR2 ANQGSEA. The CDR3 DNA reads TGCAGCGGCCAGAGGGGCATTAATGAAAAACTGTTTTTT. Its protein product is CSGQRGINEKLFF.

CDR3 region: CASRKVSRDEQFF. The CDR3 DNA sequence: TGCGCCAGCAGGAAAGTAAGTCGGGATGAGCAGTTCTTC. The rearrangement joins TRBV5-1 to TRBJ2-1, with D unclear. V was shortened by 5 bases and J by 8 bases, with 14 bases between the two germline ends. Germline CDR1 is SGHRS and CDR2 is YFSETQ. The CDR3 runs to 13 residues.

The chain employs TRBV7-9 and TRBJ1-1; perhaps TRBD1 as D (5 bases). The CDR3 has 14 residues. Trimming cost V 2 bases and J 4 bases, with 11 bases left between them. From germline, CDR1 is SEHNR and CDR2 FQNEAQ (reference sequence). CDR3 residues: CASSLIRDPTEAFF. The CDR3 nucleotides are TGTGCCAGCAGCTTAATTAGGGACCCCACTGAAGCTTTCTTT.

In its sample, this clonotype was seen many times. The chain carries TRBV27 and TRBJ2-7; D is unclear. The CDR3 length is 14 residues. The germline V gene has CDR1 MNHEY and CDR2 SMNVEV (reference sequence). V lost 2 bases and J 1 base, leaving 9 bases between the germline ends. In DNA, the CDR3 is TGTGCCAGCAGTTTAAAGGCTGGGTCCTACGAGCAGTACTTC. Amino acids: CASSLKAGSYEQYF.

The V and J genes are TRBV5-1 and TRBJ2-3, with D tentatively TRBD2 (7 bases). The CDR3 is made up of 15 amino acids. V was cut by 0 bases and J by 6 bases, with 14 bases left in between. Germline lookup yields CDR1 SGHRS and CDR2 YFSETQ. The CDR3: CASSLARGALDTQYF. In DNA, the CDR3 is TGCGCCAGCAGCTTGGCCCGGGGGGCTCTTGATACGCAGTATTTT.

The table lists this clonotype with many counts. The chain links TRBV7-2 to TRBJ2-1; 10 bases are shared with TRBD2. J was trimmed by 0 bases and V by 6 bases; bases with no gene match: 5. Germline CDR1 SGHTA, CDR2 FQGNSA. The CDR3 is 16 amino acids. CDR3 in DNA: TGTGCCAGCAGGATAGCGGGGGGCAACTCCTACAATGAGCAGTTCTTC. The encoded protein is CASRIAGGNSYNEQFF.

The chain links TRBV29-1 to TRBJ1-1; 7 bases are shared with TRBD1. After removal of 0 bases from V and 1 base from J, the junction contained 8 bases not matched to a gene. Per the germline V gene, CDR1 is SQVTM and CDR2 is ANQGSEA. CDR3 length equals 16 residues. The CDR3 protein is CSVEDRGGGRNTEAFF. The CDR3 DNA is TGCAGCGTTGAAGATCGGGGAGGGGGCAGGAACACTGAAGCTTTCTTT.

In its sample, this clonotype was seen a few times. This chain connects TRBV21-1 to TRBJ2-3. TRBV21-1 is reported as a pseudogene. CDR3 length: 14 residues. CDR3 nucleotide sequence: TGTGCCAGCAGCAAAGCGTGTGGCACAGATACGCAGTATTTT. Its translation is CASSKACGTDTQYF.

Regarding this clonotype: A much larger clone sits a single nucleotide away, making a read error possible. This chain connects TRBV7-6 to TRBJ2-7; 7 positions match TRBD1. There are 14 residues in the CDR3. Looked up from germline, CDR1 is SGHVS and CDR2 is FNYEAQ. The CDR3 loop reads CASSSRRQGYERYF. For the CDR3, the DNA is TGTGCCAGCAGCTCACGTAGACAGGGCTACGAGCGGTACTTC. The entire variable domain, with the rest obtained from reference TRBV7-6 and TRBJ2-7, is as follows: GAGVSQSPRYKVTKRGQDVALRCDPISGHVSLYWYRQALGQGPEFLTYFNYEAQQDKSGLPNDRFSAERPEGSISTLTIQRTEQRDSAMYRCASSSRRQGYERYFGPGTRLTVT.

The J gene is TRBJ2-1, the V gene TRBV30, with D hard to call. V was shortened by 0 bases and J by 5 bases, with 17 bases between the two germline ends. From germline, CDR1 is GTSNPN and CDR2 SVGIG (reference sequence). The CDR3 has 16 residues. The CDR3 DNA reads as TGTGCCTGGAGTGTACGTTTGGCTCGCGATGACAATGAGCAGTTCTTC. This codes for CAWSVRLARDDNEQFF.

The chain carries TRBV18 and TRBJ2-3; TRBD1 matches at 7 bases. This CDR3 region has 15 residues. Germline V gene data show CDR1 as KGHSH and CDR2 as LQKENI. The ends lost 2 bases at V and 2 bases at J; junction bases unmatched: 4. The CDR3 protein is CASSPAGQATDTQYF. For the CDR3, the DNA is TGTGCCAGCTCACCAGCCGGACAGGCCACAGATACGCAGTATTTT.

V is TRBV11-1 and J is TRBJ2-3; D possibly corresponds to TRBD2 (5 bases). The CDR3 consists of 14 residues. Germline CDR1 SGHAT, CDR2 FQDESV (reference sequence). V dropped 1 base and J dropped 4 bases, with 9 bases sitting between them. The CDR3 loop reads CASSLDSVADTQYF. In nucleotides, the CDR3 is TGTGCCAGCAGCTTAGATAGCGTGGCAGATACGCAGTATTTT.

V is TRBV4-1 and J is TRBJ2-5; TRBD1 might be the D (7 bases). TRBJ2-7 matches the DNA end more closely, so the J call is doubtful. CDR1 MGHRA and CDR2 YSYEKL come from the germline V gene. The CDR3 totals 14 residues. The CDR3 nucleotides read TGCGCCAGCAGCCAAGACGCAGGGGGGTCCGAGCAGTACTTC. Protein sequence: CASSQDAGGSEQYF.